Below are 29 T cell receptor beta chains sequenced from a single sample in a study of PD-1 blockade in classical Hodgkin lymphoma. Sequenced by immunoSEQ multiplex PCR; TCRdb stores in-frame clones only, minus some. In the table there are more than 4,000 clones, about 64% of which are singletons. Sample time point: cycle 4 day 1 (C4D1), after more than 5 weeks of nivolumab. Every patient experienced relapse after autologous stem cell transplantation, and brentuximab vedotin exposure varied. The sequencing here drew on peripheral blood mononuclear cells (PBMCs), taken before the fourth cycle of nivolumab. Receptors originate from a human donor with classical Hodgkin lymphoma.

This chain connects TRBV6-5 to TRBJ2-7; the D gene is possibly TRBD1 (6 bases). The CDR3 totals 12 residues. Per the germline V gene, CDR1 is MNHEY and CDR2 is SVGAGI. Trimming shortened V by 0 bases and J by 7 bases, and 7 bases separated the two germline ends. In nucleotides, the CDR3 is TGTGCCAGCAGTTACTCGAGGGGGGAGCAGTACTTC. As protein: CASSYSRGEQYF.

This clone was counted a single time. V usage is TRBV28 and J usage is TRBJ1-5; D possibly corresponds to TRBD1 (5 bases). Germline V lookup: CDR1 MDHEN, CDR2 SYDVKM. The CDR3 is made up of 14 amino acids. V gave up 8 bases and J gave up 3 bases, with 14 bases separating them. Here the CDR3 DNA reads TGTGCCAGCTCGAAGGACAATCCCAATCAGCCCCAGCATTTT. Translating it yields CASSKDNPNQPQHF.

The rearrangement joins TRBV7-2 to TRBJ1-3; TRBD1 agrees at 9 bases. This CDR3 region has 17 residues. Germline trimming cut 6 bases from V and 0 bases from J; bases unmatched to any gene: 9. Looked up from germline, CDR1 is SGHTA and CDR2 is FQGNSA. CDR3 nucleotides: TGTGCCAGCAGACCCGGGGGACAGGGCATCTCTGGAAACACCATATATTTT. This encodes CASRPGGQGISGNTIYF.

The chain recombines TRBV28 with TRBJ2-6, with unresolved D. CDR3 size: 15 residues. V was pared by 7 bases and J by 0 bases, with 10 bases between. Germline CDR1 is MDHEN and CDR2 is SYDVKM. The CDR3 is CASTNSNSGANVLTF. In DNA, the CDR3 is TGTGCCAGCACCAACAGCAACTCTGGGGCCAACGTCCTGACTTTC.

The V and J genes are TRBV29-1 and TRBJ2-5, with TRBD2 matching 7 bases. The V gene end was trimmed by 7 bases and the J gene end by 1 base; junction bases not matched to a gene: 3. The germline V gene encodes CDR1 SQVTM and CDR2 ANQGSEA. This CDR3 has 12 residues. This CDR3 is CSGGRAQETQYF. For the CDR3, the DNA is TGCAGCGGAGGGAGGGCCCAAGAGACCCAGTACTTC. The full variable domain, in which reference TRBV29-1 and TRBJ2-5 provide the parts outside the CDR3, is SAVISQKPSRDICQRGTSLTIQCQVDSQVTMMFWYRQQPGQSLTLIATANQGSEATYESGFVIDKFPISRPNLTFSTLTVSNMSPEDSSIYLCSGGRAQETQYFGPGTRLLVL.

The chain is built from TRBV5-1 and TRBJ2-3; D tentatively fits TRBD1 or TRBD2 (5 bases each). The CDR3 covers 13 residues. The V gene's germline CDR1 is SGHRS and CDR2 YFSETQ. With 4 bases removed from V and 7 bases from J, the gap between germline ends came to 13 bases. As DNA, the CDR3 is TGCGCCAGCAGCCCCGAAAGGGGACATACGCAGTATTTT. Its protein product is CASSPERGHTQYF.

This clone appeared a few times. Here the CDR3 DNA reads TGTGCCAGTAAGGCGAGGGGCACTGAAGCTTTCTTT. Translated, it gives CASKARGTEAFF. V is TRBV19 and J is TRBJ1-1; perhaps TRBD1 as D (5 bases). The V gene lost 7 bases and the J gene lost 4 bases, with 10 bases spanning the gap. Germline values: CDR1 LNHDA, CDR2 SQIVND (reference sequence). The CDR3 sequence is 12 residues long.

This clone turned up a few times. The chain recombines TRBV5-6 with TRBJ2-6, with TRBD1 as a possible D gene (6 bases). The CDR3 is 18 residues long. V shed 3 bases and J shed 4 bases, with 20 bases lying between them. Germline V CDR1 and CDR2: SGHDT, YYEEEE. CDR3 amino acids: CASSSVFRGLTGANVLTF. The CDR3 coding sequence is TGTGCCAGCAGCTCCGTTTTCAGGGGTTTAACCGGGGCCAACGTCCTGACTTTC.

CDR3 in amino acids: CASSDLVQFF. The CDR3 bases are TGTGCCAGCAGTGACCTTGTGCAGTTCTTC. This chain uses TRBV6-1 with TRBJ2-1; D unresolved. The CDR3 consists of 10 residues. Per the germline V gene, CDR1 is MNHNS and CDR2 is SASEGT. Trimming shortened V by 3 bases and J by 12 bases, and 6 bases separated the two germline ends.

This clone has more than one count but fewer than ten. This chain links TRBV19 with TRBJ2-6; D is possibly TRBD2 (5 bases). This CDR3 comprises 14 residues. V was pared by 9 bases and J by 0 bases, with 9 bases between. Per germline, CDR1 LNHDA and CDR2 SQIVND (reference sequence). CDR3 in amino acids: CASGGRSGANVLTF. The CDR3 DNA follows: TGTGCCAGCGGAGGTCGCTCTGGGGCCAACGTCCTGACTTTC.

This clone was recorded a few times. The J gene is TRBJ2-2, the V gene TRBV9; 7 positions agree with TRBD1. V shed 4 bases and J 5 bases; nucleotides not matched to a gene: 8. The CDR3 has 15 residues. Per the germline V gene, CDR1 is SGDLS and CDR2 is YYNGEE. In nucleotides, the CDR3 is TGTGCCAGCAGCCCCAGACAGGGTCGGACCGGGGAGCTGTTTTTT. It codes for CASSPRQGRTGELFF.

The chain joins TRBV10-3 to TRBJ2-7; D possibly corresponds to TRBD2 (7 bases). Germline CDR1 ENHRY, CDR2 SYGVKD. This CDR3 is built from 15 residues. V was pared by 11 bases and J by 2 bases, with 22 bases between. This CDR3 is CAVGGTGQKAYEQYF. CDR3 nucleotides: TGTGCCGTCGGGGGGACGGGACAAAAAGCCTACGAGCAGTACTTC.

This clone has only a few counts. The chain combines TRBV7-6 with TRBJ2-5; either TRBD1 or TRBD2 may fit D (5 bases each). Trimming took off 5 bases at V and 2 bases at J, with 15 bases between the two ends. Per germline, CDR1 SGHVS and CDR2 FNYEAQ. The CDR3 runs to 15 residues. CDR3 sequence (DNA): TGTGCCAGCAGCATCGTGGGACGGACACAAGAGACCCAGTACTTC. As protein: CASSIVGRTQETQYF.

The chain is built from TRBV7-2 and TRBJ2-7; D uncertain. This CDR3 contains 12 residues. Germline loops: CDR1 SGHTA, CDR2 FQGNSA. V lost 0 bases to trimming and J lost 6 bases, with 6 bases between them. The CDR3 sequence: CASSLALGEQYF. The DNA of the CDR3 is TGTGCCAGCAGCTTAGCCTTGGGCGAGCAGTACTTC. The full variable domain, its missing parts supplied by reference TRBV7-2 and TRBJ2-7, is GAGVSQSPSNKVTEKGKDVELRCDPISGHTALYWYRQSLGQGLEFLIYFQGNSAPDKSGLPSDRFSAERTGGSVSTLTIQRTQQEDSAVYLCASSLALGEQYFGPGTRLTVT.

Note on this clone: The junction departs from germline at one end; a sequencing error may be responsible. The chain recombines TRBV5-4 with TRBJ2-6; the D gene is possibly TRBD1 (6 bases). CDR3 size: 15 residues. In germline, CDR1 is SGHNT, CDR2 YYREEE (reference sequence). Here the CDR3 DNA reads TGTGCCAGCAGCATTGACAGGAATCCCCTATTAGTTCAGTCTTTC. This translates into CASSIDRNPLLVQSF. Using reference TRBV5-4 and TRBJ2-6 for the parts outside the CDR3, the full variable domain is ETGVTQSPTHLIKTRGQQVTLRCSSQSGHNTVSWYQQALGQGPQFIFQYYREEENGRGNFPPRFSGLQFPNYSSELNVNALELDDSALYLCASSIDRNPLLVQSFGAGSRLTVL.

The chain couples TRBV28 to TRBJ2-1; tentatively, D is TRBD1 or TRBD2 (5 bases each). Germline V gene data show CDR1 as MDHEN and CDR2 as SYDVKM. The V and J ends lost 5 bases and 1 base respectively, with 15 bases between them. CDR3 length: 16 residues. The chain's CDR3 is CASSLSSGRSYNEQFF. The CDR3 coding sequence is TGTGCCAGCAGTCTTTCGTCGGGACGGTCCTACAATGAGCAGTTCTTC.

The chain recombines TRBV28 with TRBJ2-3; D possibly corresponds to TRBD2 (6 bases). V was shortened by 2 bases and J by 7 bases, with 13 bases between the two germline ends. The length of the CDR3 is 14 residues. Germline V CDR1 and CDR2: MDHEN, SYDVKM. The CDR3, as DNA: TGTGCCAGCAGTTTAGAGACTAGGTGGAATACGCAGTATTTT. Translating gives CASSLETRWNTQYF.

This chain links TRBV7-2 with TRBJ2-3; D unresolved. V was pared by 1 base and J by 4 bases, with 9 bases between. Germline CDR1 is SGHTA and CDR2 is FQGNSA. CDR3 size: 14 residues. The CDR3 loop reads CASSLGPGADTQYF. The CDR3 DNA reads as TGTGCCAGCAGCTTAGGACCAGGCGCAGATACGCAGTATTTT.

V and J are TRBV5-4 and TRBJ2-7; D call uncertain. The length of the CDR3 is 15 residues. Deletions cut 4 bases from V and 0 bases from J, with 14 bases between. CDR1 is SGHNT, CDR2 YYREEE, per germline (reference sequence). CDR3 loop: CASSRGSSSSYEQYF. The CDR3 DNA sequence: TGTGCCAGCAGCCGCGGTAGTTCCAGCTCCTACGAGCAGTACTTC.

The CDR3 reads CASSIGGGLKTQYF. In DNA, the CDR3 is TGTGCCAGTAGTATAGGTGGGGGGCTGAAGACCCAGTACTTC. The rearrangement links TRBV19 to TRBJ2-5, with D perhaps TRBD1 or TRBD2 (6 bases each). This CDR3 has 14 residues. Germline CDR1 reads LNHDA; CDR2 reads SQIVND (reference sequence). V gave up 1 base and J gave up 6 bases, with 12 bases separating them.

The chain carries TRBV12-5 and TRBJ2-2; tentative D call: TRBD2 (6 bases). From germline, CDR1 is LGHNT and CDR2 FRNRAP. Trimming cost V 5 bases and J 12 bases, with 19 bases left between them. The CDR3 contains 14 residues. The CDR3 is CASGMSGTFGKLFF. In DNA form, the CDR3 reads TGTGCTAGTGGTATGTCAGGGACTTTTGGGAAGCTGTTTTTT.

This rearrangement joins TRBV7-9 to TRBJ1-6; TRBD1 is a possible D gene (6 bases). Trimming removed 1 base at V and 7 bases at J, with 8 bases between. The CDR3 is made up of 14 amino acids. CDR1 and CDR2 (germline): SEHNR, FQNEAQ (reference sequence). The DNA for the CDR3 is TGTGCCAGCAGCTTAGTTGGGGGCAATTCACCCCTCCACTTT. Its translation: CASSLVGGNSPLHF.

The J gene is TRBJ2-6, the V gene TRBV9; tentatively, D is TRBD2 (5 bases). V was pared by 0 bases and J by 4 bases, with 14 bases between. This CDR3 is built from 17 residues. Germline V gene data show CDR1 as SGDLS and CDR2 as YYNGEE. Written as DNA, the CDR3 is TGTGCCAGCAGCGTAGCTCCCGGGGTGATAGGGGCCAACGTCCTGACTTTC. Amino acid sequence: CASSVAPGVIGANVLTF.

The CDR3 bases are TGTGCCAGCAGCCCCTCGGGACAGGGTATCTACGAGCAGTACTTC. Encoded protein: CASSPSGQGIYEQYF. The chain carries TRBV6-5 and TRBJ2-5; 9 nucleotides match TRBD1. The DNA end favors TRBJ2-7, so the J call may be wrong. In germline, CDR1 is MNHEY, CDR2 SVGAGI. CDR3 length: 15 residues.

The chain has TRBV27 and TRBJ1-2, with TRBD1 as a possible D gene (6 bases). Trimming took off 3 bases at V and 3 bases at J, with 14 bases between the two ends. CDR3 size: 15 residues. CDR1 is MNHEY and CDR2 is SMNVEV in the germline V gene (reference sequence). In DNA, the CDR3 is TGTGCCAGCAGTTTCCGACAGGCCGATCACTATGGCTACACCTTC. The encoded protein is CASSFRQADHYGYTF.

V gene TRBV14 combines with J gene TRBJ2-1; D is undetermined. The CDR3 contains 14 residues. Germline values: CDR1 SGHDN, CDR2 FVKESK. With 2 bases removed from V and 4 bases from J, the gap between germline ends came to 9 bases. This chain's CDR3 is CASSQSARYNEQFF. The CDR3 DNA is TGTGCCAGCAGCCAATCGGCGAGATACAATGAGCAGTTCTTC.

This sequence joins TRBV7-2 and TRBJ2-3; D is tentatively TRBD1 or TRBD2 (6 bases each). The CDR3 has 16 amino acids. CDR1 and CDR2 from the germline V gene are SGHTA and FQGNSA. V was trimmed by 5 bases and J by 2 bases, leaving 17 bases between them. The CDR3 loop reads CASSPPGGRVTDTQYF. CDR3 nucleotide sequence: TGTGCCAGCAGCCCCCCCGGGGGCAGAGTCACAGATACGCAGTATTTT.

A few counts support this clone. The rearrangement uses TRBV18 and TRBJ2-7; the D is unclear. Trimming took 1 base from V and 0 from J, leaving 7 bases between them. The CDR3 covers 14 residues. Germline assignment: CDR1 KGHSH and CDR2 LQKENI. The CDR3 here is CASSPLDTSYEQYF. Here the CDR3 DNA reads TGTGCCAGCTCACCACTAGACACCTCCTACGAGCAGTACTTC.

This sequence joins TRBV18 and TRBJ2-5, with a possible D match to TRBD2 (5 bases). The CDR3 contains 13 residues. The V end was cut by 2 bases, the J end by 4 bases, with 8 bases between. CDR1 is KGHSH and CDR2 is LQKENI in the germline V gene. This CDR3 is CASSPLARETQYF. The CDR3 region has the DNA TGTGCCAGCTCACCATTAGCGCGAGAGACCCAGTACTTC.